One sample yielded the 15 T cell receptor beta chains listed below, sequenced in a study of shared clonotypes between healthy human individuals. Profiling relied on immunoSEQ multiplex PCR, and the TCRdb table lists in-frame clones only, not all of them. Of under 1,100,000 clones listed, about 75% were seen once; the top ten hold about 1.5%. Sequenced: memory CD4+ T cells sorted from blood. Documented subset: CD45RA-negative fraction. These receptors originate from a man aged 18 to 35 in good health.

The chain has TRBV6-1 and TRBJ1-2; TRBD1 aligns across 8 bases. Looked up from germline, CDR1 is MNHNS and CDR2 is SASEGT. After removal of 6 bases from V and 6 bases from J, the junction contained 12 bases not matched to a gene. CDR3 length: 15 residues. The CDR3 DNA follows: TGTGCCAGCAGGAGGAGCGGACAGGGTACCCATGGCTACACCTTC. Protein: CASRRSGQGTHGYTF.

This clone showed up just a few times. The DNA of the CDR3 is TGTGCCAGCAGCTTAGGGGCGGGAGGCCCCAATGAGCAGTTCTTC. It yields the protein CASSLGAGGPNEQFF. This chain links TRBV7-9 with TRBJ2-1, with 8 bases lining up with TRBD2. CDR1 SEHNR and CDR2 FQNEAQ come from the germline V gene (reference sequence). V shed 1 base, J shed 6 bases, and the junction held 5 bases outside the gene matches. The CDR3 contains 15 residues.

This chain connects TRBV28 to TRBJ2-7; D is tentatively TRBD1 or TRBD2 (6 bases each). The germline gives CDR1 MDHEN, CDR2 SYDVKM. The V and J ends lost 9 bases and 2 bases respectively, with 17 bases between them. The CDR3 runs 14 residues. DNA for the CDR3: TGTGCCAGTAGCGTGGGGGGCGGTGCCTACGAGCAGTACTTC. As protein: CASSVGGGAYEQYF.

The chain joins TRBV6-6 to TRBJ2-7; 9 bases map to TRBD2. Germline CDR1 is MNHNY and CDR2 is SVGAGI (reference sequence). CDR3 length: 13 amino acids. After removal of 5 bases from V and 4 bases from J, the junction contained 3 bases not matched to a gene. Here the CDR3 DNA reads TGTGCCAGCAGTGATAGCGGGGGATACGAGCAGTACTTC. It is translated as CASSDSGGYEQYF.

The chain links TRBV12-5 to TRBJ1-1, with D perhaps matching TRBD1 (6 bases). V was cut by 7 bases and J by 1 base, with 16 bases left in between. The germline V gene has CDR1 LGHNT and CDR2 FRNRAP. The CDR3 spans 15 residues. CDR3 amino acids: CASALQGSTNTEAFF. The CDR3 coding sequence is TGTGCTAGTGCCCTACAGGGCTCGACGAACACTGAAGCTTTCTTT.

V and J are TRBV27 and TRBJ1-1; 9 nucleotides match TRBD1. Trimming at V came to 2 bases and at J to 3 bases, leaving 4 bases not matched to a gene. Germline loops: CDR1 MNHEY, CDR2 SMNVEV (reference sequence). CDR3 length equals 15 residues. Here the CDR3 reads CASSLDRGEYTEAFF. The CDR3 region has the DNA TGTGCCAGCAGTTTAGACAGGGGGGAGTACACTGAAGCTTTCTTT.

This sequence joins TRBV28 and TRBJ1-6; TRBD1 might be the D (5 bases). The germline V gene has CDR1 MDHEN and CDR2 SYDVKM. V lost 3 bases and J 0 bases, leaving 6 bases between the germline ends. CDR3 length: 15 residues. The CDR3 spells CASSLGDSYNSPLHF. The CDR3 DNA reads as TGTGCCAGCAGTTTGGGGGACTCCTATAATTCACCCCTCCACTTT.

The rearrangement links TRBV6-5 to TRBJ2-1, with unresolved D. Between the trimmed V and J ends, which lost 5 bases and 4 bases, there was a span of 9 bases. The CDR3 is 13 residues long. Germline V lookup: CDR1 MNHEY, CDR2 SVGAGI. CDR3 protein: CASSLAEYNEQFF. CDR3 in DNA: TGTGCCAGCAGTCTTGCCGAATACAATGAGCAGTTCTTC.

Comment on this clone: Other DNA sequences in the sample encode the same CDR3. The V call is TRBV18, the J call TRBJ2-5, with D perhaps matching TRBD2 (6 bases). The length of the CDR3 is 13 residues. V lost 2 bases and J 4 bases, leaving 8 bases between the germline ends. Germline V lookup: CDR1 KGHSH, CDR2 LQKENI. CDR3 nucleotide sequence: TGTGCCAGCTCACCAGGGGGGTCAGAGACCCAGTACTTC. It translates to CASSPGGSETQYF.

In the case of this clone: Distinct nucleotide sequences in the sample also encode this CDR3. This chain links TRBV6-5 with TRBJ2-7, with TRBD2 as a possible D gene (6 bases). The V gene lost 2 bases and the J gene lost 1 base, with 6 bases spanning the gap. The CDR3 runs 13 residues. Per germline, CDR1 MNHEY and CDR2 SVGAGI. The CDR3 loop reads CASSYGGSYEQYF. CDR3 bases: TGTGCCAGCAGTTACGGGGGGTCCTACGAGCAGTACTTC.

The V and J genes are TRBV28 and TRBJ1-1; no clear D. The V gene's germline CDR1 is MDHEN and CDR2 SYDVKM. The CDR3 extends over 12 amino acids. Trimming took 8 bases from V and 1 from J, leaving 8 bases between them. For the CDR3, the DNA is TGTGCCAGCTATACCTGGAACACTGAAGCTTTCTTT. It codes for CASYTWNTEAFF. Using reference TRBV28 and TRBJ1-1 for the parts outside the CDR3, the full variable domain is DVKVTQSSRYLVKRTGEKVFLECVQDMDHENMFWYRQDPGLGLRLIYFSYDVKMKEKGDIPEGYSVSREKKERFSLILESASTNQTSMYLCASYTWNTEAFFGQGTRLTVV.

The chain is built from TRBV5-1 and TRBJ2-2, with 8 bases that match TRBD2. V lost 3 bases and J lost 4; bases outside the gene matches: 5. This CDR3 region has 15 residues. Per germline, CDR1 SGHRS and CDR2 YFSETQ. In nucleotides, the CDR3 is TGCGCCAGCAGCTCCGGGACTAGTCTCACCGGGGAGCTGTTTTTT. This translates into CASSSGTSLTGELFF.

Only a few counts were recorded for this clone. This chain links TRBV28 with TRBJ2-7; 8 positions agree with TRBD2. Germline CDR1 is MDHEN and CDR2 is SYDVKM. V lost 4 bases, J lost 3 bases, and 20 bases stayed unmatched. There are 19 residues in the CDR3. The CDR3 here is CASSSSPGLGSVWGYEQYF. The CDR3 DNA reads TGTGCCAGCAGTTCCTCTCCGGGACTAGGGAGTGTATGGGGCTACGAGCAGTACTTC.

The chain joins TRBV5-1 to TRBJ2-5; 12 nucleotides line up with TRBD2. J was trimmed by 5 bases and V by 2 bases; bases with no gene match: 7. Germline assignment: CDR1 SGHRS and CDR2 YFSETQ. This CDR3 spans 16 amino acids. The DNA of the CDR3 is TGCGCCAGCAGCTTTGCTAGCGGGGGGGTTTTGGAGACCCAGTACTTC. It specifies CASSFASGGVLETQYF. The whole variable domain, filled in from reference TRBV5-1 and TRBJ2-5, reads KAGVTQTPRYLIKTRGQQVTLSCSPISGHRSVSWYQQTPGQGLQFLFEYFSETQRNKGNFPGRFSGRQFSNSRSEMNVSTLELGDSALYLCASSFASGGVLETQYFGPGTRLLVL.

This clone was seen a handful of times. The CDR3 protein is CANSEKLFF. In nucleotides, the CDR3 is TGTGCCAATAGTGAAAAACTGTTTTTT. The chain joins TRBV21-1 to TRBJ1-4. TRBV21-1 counts as a pseudogene. The CDR3 extends over 9 amino acids.